This T cell receptor beta chain derives from a study of T cells in Graves' hyperthyroidism and ophthalmopathy. Amplified TCR beta CDR3 regions came from RNA transcripts. HTBI primers were employed in a first-round RT-PCR of the TCR CDR3. TCRdb called the multiplex PCR reads again in MiXCR, with one record for every CDR3 protein. The sample contains just under 750,000 distinct CDR3 sequences, under 45% of which appear only once. As to this clonotype: A much larger clone differs by one base, so this may be a read error. The conserved phenylalanine or tryptophan is not found at the CDR3 terminus, so this likely reflects a read error.

The CDR3 extends over 18 amino acids. The J segment lost 6 bases and the V segment lost 6 bases, leaving 22 bases of the junction unmatched. Germline values: CDR1 SNHLY, CDR2 FYNNEI. This TCR was sampled from a woman in her thirties or forties with Graves' hyperthyroidism. Specimen: blood. This chain links TRBV2 with TRBJ2-7, with TRBD1 identical over 8 bases. The CDR3 coding sequence is TGTGCCAGCAGCGAATACTACTTACCGGGACAGGCCTCGAGCGAGCAGTACCTC. Translation gives CASSEYYLPGQASSEQYL.